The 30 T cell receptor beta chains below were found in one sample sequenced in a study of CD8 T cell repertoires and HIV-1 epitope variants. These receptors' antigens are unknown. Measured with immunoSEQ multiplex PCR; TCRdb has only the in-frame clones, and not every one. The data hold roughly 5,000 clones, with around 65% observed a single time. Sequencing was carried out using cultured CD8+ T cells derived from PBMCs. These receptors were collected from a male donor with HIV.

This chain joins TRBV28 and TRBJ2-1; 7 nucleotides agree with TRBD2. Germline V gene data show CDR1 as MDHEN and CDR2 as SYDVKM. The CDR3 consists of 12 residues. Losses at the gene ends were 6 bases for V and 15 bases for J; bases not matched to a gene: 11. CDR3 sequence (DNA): TGTGCCAGCAGCCGGGGGAGCGGGGATGGGTTCTTC. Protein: CASSRGSGDGFF. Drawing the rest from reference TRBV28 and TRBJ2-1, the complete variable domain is DVKVTQSSRYLVKRTGEKVFLECVQDMDHENMFWYRQDPGLGLRLIYFSYDVKMKEKGDIPEGYSVSREKKERFSLILESASTNQTSMYLCASSRGSGDGFFGPGTRLTVL.

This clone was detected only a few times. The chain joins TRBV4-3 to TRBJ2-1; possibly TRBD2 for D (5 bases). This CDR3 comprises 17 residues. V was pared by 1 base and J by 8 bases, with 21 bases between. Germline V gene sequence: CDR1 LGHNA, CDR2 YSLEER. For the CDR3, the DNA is TGCGCCAGCAGCCAAGCCCCCCTACCACTAGATCTAGATGAGCAGTTCTTC. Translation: CASSQAPLPLDLDEQFF.

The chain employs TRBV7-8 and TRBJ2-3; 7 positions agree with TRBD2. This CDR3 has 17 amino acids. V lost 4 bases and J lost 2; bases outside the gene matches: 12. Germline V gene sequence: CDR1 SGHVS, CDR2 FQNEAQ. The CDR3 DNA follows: TGTGCCAGCAGCTACGCCTTTGGGGGGGACCTCACAGATACGCAGTATTTT. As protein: CASSYAFGGDLTDTQYF.

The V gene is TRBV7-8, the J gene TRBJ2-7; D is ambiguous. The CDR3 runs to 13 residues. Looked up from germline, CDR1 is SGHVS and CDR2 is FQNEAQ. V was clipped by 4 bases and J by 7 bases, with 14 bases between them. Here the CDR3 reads CASSSEVTEEQYF. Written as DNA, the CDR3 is TGTGCCAGCAGCTCTGAGGTCACCGAGGAGCAGTACTTC.

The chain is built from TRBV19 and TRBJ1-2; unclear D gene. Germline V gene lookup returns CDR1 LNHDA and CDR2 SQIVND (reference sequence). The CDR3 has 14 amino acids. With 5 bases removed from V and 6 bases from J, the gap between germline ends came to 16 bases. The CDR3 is CASSATGSPNGYTF. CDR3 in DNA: TGTGCCAGTAGTGCTACCGGGTCCCCTAATGGCTACACCTTC.

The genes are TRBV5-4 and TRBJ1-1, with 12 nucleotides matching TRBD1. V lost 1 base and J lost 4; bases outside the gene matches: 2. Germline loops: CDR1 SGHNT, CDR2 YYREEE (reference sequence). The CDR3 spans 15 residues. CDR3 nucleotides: TGTGCCAGCAGCTTGAGGGACAGGGGGCCCACTGAAGCTTTCTTT. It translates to CASSLRDRGPTEAFF.

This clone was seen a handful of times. The CDR3 here is CASSEIASSYEQYF. DNA of the CDR3: TGTGCCAGCAGTGAGATTGCAAGCTCCTACGAGCAGTACTTC. The J gene is TRBJ2-7, the V gene TRBV27; D is uncertain. The V gene lost 5 bases and the J gene lost 0 bases, with 11 bases spanning the gap. This CDR3 spans 14 amino acids. Germline CDR1 reads MNHEY; CDR2 reads SMNVEV (reference sequence).

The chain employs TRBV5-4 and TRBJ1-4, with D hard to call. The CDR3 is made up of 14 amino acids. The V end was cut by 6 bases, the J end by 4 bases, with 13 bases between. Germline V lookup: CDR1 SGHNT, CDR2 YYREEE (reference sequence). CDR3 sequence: CASTDLGGNEKLFF. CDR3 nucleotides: TGTGCCAGCACTGACCTAGGTGGTAATGAAAAACTGTTTTTT.

In DNA form, the CDR3 reads TGTGCCAGCCCGGGACAGGGGTCTTACACCATATATTTT. Encoded protein: CASPGQGSYTIYF. This chain links TRBV6-1 with TRBJ1-3; 10 bases are shared with TRBD1. Losses at the gene ends were 8 bases for V and 8 bases for J; bases not matched to a gene: 6. The CDR3 has 13 amino acids. CDR1 and CDR2 from the germline V gene are MNHNS and SASEGT.

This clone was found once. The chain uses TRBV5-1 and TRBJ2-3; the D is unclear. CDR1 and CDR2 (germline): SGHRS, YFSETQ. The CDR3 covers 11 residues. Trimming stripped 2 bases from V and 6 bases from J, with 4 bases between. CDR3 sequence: CASSFTDTQYF. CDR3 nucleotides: TGCGCCAGCAGCTTTACCGATACGCAGTATTTT.

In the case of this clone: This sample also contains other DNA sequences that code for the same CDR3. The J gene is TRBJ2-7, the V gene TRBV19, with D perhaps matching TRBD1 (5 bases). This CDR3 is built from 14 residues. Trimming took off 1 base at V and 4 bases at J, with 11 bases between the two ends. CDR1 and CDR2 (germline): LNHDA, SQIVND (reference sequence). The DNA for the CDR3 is TGTGCCAGTAGTATAGCCACAGGCGTTTACGAGCAGTACTTC. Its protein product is CASSIATGVYEQYF.

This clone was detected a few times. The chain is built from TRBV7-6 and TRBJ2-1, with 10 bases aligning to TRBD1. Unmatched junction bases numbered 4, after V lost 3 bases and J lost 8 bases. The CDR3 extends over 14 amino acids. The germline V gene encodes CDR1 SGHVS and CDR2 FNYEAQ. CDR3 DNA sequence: TGTGCCAGCAGCTTTGGGACAGGGGTCGATGAGCAGTTCTTC. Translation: CASSFGTGVDEQFF.

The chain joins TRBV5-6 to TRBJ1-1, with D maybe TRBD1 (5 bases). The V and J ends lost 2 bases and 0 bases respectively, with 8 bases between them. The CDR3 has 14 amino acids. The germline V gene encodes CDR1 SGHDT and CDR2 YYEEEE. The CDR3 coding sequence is TGTGCCAGCAGCTTAGGGGAGATGAACACTGAAGCTTTCTTT. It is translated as CASSLGEMNTEAFF. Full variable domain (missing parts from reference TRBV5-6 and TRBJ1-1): DAGVTQSPTHLIKTRGQQVTLRCSPKSGHDTVSWYQQALGQGPQFIFQYYEEEERQRGNFPDRFSGHQFPNYSSELNVNALLLGDSALYLCASSLGEMNTEAFFGQGTRLTVV.

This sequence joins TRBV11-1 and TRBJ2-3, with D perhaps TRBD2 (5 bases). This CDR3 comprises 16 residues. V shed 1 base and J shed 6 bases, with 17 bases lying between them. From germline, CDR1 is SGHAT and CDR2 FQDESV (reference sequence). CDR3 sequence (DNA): TGTGCCAGCAGCTTAGTCCCTAGCCTAACTGGGGATACGCAGTATTTT. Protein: CASSLVPSLTGDTQYF.

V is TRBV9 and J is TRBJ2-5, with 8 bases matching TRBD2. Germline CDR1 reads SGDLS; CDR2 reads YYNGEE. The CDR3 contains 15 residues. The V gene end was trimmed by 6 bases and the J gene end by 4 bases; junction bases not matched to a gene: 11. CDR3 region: CASTMSGAGGETQYF. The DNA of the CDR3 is TGTGCCAGCACCATGTCCGGGGCGGGGGGAGAGACCCAGTACTTC.

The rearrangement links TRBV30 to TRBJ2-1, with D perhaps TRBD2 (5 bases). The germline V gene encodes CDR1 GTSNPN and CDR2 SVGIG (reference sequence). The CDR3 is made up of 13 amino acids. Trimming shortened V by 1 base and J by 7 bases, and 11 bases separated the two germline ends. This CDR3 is CAWSAADFNEQFF. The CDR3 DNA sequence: TGTGCCTGGAGTGCTGCGGACTTTAATGAGCAGTTCTTC.

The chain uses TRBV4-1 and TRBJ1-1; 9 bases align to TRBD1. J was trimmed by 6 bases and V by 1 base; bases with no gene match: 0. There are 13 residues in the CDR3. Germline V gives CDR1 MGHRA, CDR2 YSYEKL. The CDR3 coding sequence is TGCGCCAGCAGCCAAGGGACAGGGGCTGAAGCTTTCTTT. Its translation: CASSQGTGAEAFF.

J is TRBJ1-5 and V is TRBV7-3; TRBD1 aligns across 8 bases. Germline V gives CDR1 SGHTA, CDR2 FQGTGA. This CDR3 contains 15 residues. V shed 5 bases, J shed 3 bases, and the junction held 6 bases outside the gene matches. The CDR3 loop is CASSMTGEDNQPQHF. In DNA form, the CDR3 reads TGTGCCAGCAGCATGACAGGGGAAGACAATCAGCCCCAGCATTTT.

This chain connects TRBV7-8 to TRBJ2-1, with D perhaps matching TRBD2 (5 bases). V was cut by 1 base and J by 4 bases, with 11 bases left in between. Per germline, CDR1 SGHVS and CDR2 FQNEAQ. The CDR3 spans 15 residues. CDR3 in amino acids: CASSLESGTYNEQFF. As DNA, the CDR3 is TGTGCCAGCAGCTTAGAGAGCGGTACTTACAATGAGCAGTTCTTC. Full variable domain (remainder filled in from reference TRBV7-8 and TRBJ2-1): GAGVSQSPRYKVAKRGQDVALRCDPISGHVSLFWYQQALGQGPEFLTYFQNEAQLDKSGLPSDRFFAERPEGSVSTLKIQRTQQEDSAVYLCASSLESGTYNEQFFGPGTRLTVL.

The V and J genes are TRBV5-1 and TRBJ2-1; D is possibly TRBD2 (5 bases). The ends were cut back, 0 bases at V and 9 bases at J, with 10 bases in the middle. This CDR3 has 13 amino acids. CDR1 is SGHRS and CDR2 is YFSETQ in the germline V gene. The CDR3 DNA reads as TGCGCCAGCAGCTTGGTTGGAGGATCTGAGCAGTTCTTC. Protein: CASSLVGGSEQFF.

CDR3 protein: CASSLTPNTEAFF. The CDR3 DNA reads TGTGCCAGCAGTTTGACACCGAACACTGAAGCTTTCTTT. The chain uses TRBV28 and TRBJ1-1; D gene uncertain. V gave up 3 bases and J gave up 1 base, with 6 bases separating them. The germline V gene encodes CDR1 MDHEN and CDR2 SYDVKM. The CDR3 covers 13 residues.

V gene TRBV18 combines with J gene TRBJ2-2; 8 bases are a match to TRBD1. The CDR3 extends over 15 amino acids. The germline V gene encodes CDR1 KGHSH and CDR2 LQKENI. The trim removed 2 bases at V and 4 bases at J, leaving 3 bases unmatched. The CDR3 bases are TGTGCCAGCTCACCAGGGACAGGTTCCACCGGGGAGCTGTTTTTT. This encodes CASSPGTGSTGELFF.

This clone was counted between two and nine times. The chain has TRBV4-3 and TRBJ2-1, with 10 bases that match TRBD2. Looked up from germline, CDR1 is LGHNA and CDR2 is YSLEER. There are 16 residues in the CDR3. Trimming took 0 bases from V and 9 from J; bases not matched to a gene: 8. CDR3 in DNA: TGCGCCAGCAGCCAAGATACAAGCGGGGGGGCAAGTGAGCAGTTCTTC. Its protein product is CASSQDTSGGASEQFF.

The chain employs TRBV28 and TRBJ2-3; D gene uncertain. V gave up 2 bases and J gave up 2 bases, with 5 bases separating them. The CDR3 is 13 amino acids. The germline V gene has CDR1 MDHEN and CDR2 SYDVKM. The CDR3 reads CASSLTVTDTQYF. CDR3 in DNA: TGTGCCAGCAGTTTAACAGTCACAGATACGCAGTATTTT.

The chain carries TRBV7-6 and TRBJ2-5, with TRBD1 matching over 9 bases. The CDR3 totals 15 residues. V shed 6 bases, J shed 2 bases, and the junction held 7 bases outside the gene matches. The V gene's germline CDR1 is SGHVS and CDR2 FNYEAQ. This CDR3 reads CASRPGTGWQETQYF. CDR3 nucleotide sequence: TGTGCCAGCAGACCCGGGACAGGGTGGCAAGAGACCCAGTACTTC.

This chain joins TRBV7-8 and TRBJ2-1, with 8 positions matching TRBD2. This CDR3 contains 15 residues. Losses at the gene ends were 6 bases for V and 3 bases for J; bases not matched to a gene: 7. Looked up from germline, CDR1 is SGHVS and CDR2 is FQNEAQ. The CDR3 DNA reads TGTGCCAGCAGGTTGAGCGGGAGCCTCTACAATGAGCAGTTCTTC. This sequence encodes CASRLSGSLYNEQFF.

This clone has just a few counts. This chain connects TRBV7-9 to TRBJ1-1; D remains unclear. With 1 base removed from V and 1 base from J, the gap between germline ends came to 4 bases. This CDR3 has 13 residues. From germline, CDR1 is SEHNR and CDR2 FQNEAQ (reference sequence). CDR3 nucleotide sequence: TGTGCCAGCAGCTTAGGCCAGAACACTGAAGCTTTCTTT. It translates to CASSLGQNTEAFF.

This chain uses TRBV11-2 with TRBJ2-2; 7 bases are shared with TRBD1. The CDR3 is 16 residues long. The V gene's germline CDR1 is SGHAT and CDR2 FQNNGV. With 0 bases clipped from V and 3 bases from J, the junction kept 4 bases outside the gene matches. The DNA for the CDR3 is TGTGCCAGCAGCTTAGAAGTACAGGGGTACACCGGGGAGCTGTTTTTT. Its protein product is CASSLEVQGYTGELFF.

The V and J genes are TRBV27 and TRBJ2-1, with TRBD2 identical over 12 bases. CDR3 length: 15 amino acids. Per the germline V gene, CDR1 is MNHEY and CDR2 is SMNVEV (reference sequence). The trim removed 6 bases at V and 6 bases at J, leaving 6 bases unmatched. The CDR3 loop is CASSLTSGGSNEQFF. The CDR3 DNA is TGTGCCAGCAGCCTAACTAGCGGGGGGAGCAATGAGCAGTTCTTC.

CDR3 sequence: CASSQGTGGAYEQYF. CDR3 DNA: TGCGCCAGCAGCCAAGGGACAGGGGGCGCCTACGAGCAGTACTTC. The chain joins TRBV4-3 to TRBJ2-7, with 11 nucleotides matching TRBD1. V lost 1 base and J lost 2; bases outside the gene matches: 1. Per germline, CDR1 LGHNA and CDR2 YSLEER. The CDR3 runs to 15 residues.